A selection of T cell receptor beta chains follows, all from one sample in a study of post-analysis software for immune sequencing data. In TCRdb, the PCR reads were re-called with MiXCR into one record per CDR3 protein. The sample holds hundreds of thousands of distinct CDR3 sequences; 55% to 60% are singletons and the top ten take approximately 11%. The sample taken for sequencing was blood. The receptors stem from a girl aged 2-10 years with multiple sclerosis. The CDR3 runs from the conserved cysteine through the conserved F or W. A D gene is named only where the DNA matches it firmly. Clone size appears in some rows only: once, few, many, or a class for an expanded clone.

CDR3 length: 15; J gene: TRBJ2-1; D gene: TRBD2; V gene: TRBV29-1; clone size: NA; CDR3 DNA: TGCAGCGTTAACCGCGGACTAGTCTCCAGCAATGAGCAGTTCTTC; CDR3 protein: CSVNRGLVSSNEQFF
CDR3 length: 16; J gene: TRBJ2-5; D gene: TRBD2; V gene: TRBV11-2; clone size: few; CDR3 DNA: TGTGCCAGCAGCCCCCGGGCTAGCGGGAGGGCCAAGGAGCAGTACTTC; CDR3 protein: CASSPRASGRAKEQYF
CDR3 length: 14; J gene: TRBJ2-5; D gene: NA; V gene: TRBV7-2; clone size: NA; CDR3 DNA: TGTGCCAGCAGCTTCCCTGGATGGGGCGAGACCCAGTACTTC; CDR3 protein: CASSFPGWGETQYF
CDR3 length: 13; J gene: TRBJ2-3; D gene: NA; V gene: TRBV29-1; clone size: few; CDR3 DNA: TGCAGCGTTCTCACAGGAGTCACAGATACGCAGTATTTT; CDR3 protein: CSVLTGVTDTQYF
CDR3 length: 16; J gene: TRBJ2-1; D gene: TRBD2; V gene: TRBV24-1; clone size: few; CDR3 DNA: TGTGCCACCAGTGATCCCACTAGCGGGGGTTACAATGAGCAGTTCTTC; CDR3 protein: CATSDPTSGGYNEQFF
CDR3 length: 13; J gene: TRBJ2-7; D gene: NA; V gene: TRBV7-9; clone size: NA; CDR3 DNA: TGTGCCAGCAGCAGCGACCGAGTTAACGAGCAGTACTTC; CDR3 protein: CASSSDRVNEQYF
CDR3 length: 15; J gene: TRBJ1-1; D gene: NA; V gene: TRBV11-2; clone size: NA; CDR3 DNA: TGTGCCAGCCGTAATAGGGCAGGCGAGAACACTGAAGCTTTCTTT; CDR3 protein: CASRNRAGENTEAFF
CDR3 length: 16; J gene: TRBJ2-6; D gene: NA; V gene: TRBV25-1; clone size: few; CDR3 DNA: TGTGCCAGCAGTGAGCAGACTAGAGCTGGGGCCAACGTCCTGACTTTC; CDR3 protein: CASSEQTRAGANVLTF
CDR3 length: 16; J gene: TRBJ2-3; D gene: TRBD2; V gene: TRBV13; clone size: once; CDR3 DNA: TGCGCCAGCAGCCCTAGCGGAGTATTAAGAACAGATACGCAGTATTTT; CDR3 protein: CASSPSGVLRTDTQYF
CDR3 length: 14; J gene: TRBJ2-1; D gene: NA; V gene: TRBV7-7; clone size: few; CDR3 DNA: TGTGCCAGCAGCTTAGGCAGGGGTCAGGGTGAGCAGTTCTTC; CDR3 protein: CASSLGRGQGEQFF
CDR3 length: 16; J gene: TRBJ2-1; D gene: NA; V gene: TRBV30; clone size: NA; CDR3 DNA: TGTGCCTGGAGTGTACGGAGGGGGCCGGGGGTTCATGAGCAGTTCTTC; CDR3 protein: CAWSVRRGPGVHEQFF
CDR3 length: 13; J gene: TRBJ1-1; D gene: TRBD1; V gene: TRBV11-3; clone size: few; CDR3 DNA: TGTGCCAGCAACTCAGGGGGCCTCGCTGAAGCTTTCTTT; CDR3 protein: CASNSGGLAEAFF
CDR3 length: 15; J gene: TRBJ2-7; D gene: TRBD2; V gene: TRBV20-1; clone size: NA; CDR3 DNA: TGCAGTGCCAGAATCCTAGCGGGCGTCTCCTACGAGCAGTACTTC; CDR3 protein: CSARILAGVSYEQYF
CDR3 length: 15; J gene: TRBJ2-7; D gene: NA; V gene: TRBV2; clone size: NA; CDR3 DNA: TGTGCCAGCAGTGACGGGGGCCTCATAGCGTACGAGCAGTACTTC; CDR3 protein: CASSDGGLIAYEQYF
CDR3 length: 14; J gene: TRBJ1-2; D gene: TRBD1; V gene: TRBV12-3/TRBV12-4; clone size: NA; CDR3 DNA: TGTGCCAGCAGACAGACAGGGACCAACTATGGCTACACCTTC; CDR3 protein: CASRQTGTNYGYTF
CDR3 length: 15; J gene: TRBJ2-7; D gene: NA; V gene: TRBV7-3; clone size: few; CDR3 DNA: TGTGCCAGCAGCTTAGACGGCCGAGGGCCGTACGAGCAGTACTTC; CDR3 protein: CASSLDGRGPYEQYF
CDR3 length: 14; J gene: TRBJ2-3; D gene: NA; V gene: TRBV20-1; clone size: few; CDR3 DNA: TGCAGTGCTAGAGCAGGTGTTTGGGCAGATACGCAGTATTTT; CDR3 protein: CSARAGVWADTQYF
CDR3 length: 12; J gene: TRBJ1-2; D gene: NA; V gene: TRBV10-3; clone size: NA; CDR3 DNA: TGTGCCATCAGTGAGCTAGAGAATGGCTACACCTTC; CDR3 protein: CAISELENGYTF
CDR3 length: 14; J gene: TRBJ1-1; D gene: NA; V gene: TRBV5-1; clone size: NA; CDR3 DNA: TGCGCCAGCAGCTCGACATTTGAGAACACTGAAGCTTTCTTT; CDR3 protein: CASSSTFENTEAFF
CDR3 length: 14; J gene: TRBJ2-5; D gene: TRBD1; V gene: TRBV27; clone size: NA; CDR3 DNA: TGTGCCAGCAGTCTCAGGGGGCGCGGGGAGACCCAGTACTTC; CDR3 protein: CASSLRGRGETQYF
CDR3 length: 19; J gene: TRBJ2-1; D gene: TRBD2; V gene: TRBV4-3; clone size: NA; CDR3 DNA: TGCGCCAGCAACCAGCTACCGGGACTAGCGGGGGCCTCCTACAATGAGCAGTTCTTC; CDR3 protein: CASNQLPGLAGASYNEQFF
CDR3 length: 15; J gene: TRBJ2-7; D gene: TRBD2; V gene: TRBV27; clone size: NA; CDR3 DNA: TGTGCCAGCAGGTATGCGGGAGGCCCCCTCTACGAGCAGTACTTC; CDR3 protein: CASRYAGGPLYEQYF
CDR3 length: 15; J gene: TRBJ1-4; D gene: NA; V gene: TRBV11-2; clone size: few; CDR3 DNA: TGTGCCAGCAGCCCTGACAGGAAACTTTTTGAAAAACTGTTTTTT; CDR3 protein: CASSPDRKLFEKLFF
CDR3 length: 16; J gene: TRBJ2-5; D gene: TRBD2; V gene: TRBV9; clone size: NA; CDR3 DNA: TGTGCCAGCAGCACCCGGACGACTAGCGGGACTGAGACCCAGTACTTC; CDR3 protein: CASSTRTTSGTETQYF
CDR3 length: 13; J gene: TRBJ2-7; D gene: TRBD1; V gene: TRBV20-1; clone size: NA; CDR3 DNA: TGCAGTGCTAGACCTACAGGGGTCTACGAGCAGTACTTC; CDR3 protein: CSARPTGVYEQYF
CDR3 length: 11; J gene: TRBJ2-1; D gene: NA; V gene: TRBV3-1; clone size: NA; CDR3 DNA: TGTGCCGCCGGGGTTTACAATGAGCAGTTCTTC; CDR3 protein: CAAGVYNEQFF
CDR3 length: 17; J gene: TRBJ2-1; D gene: NA; V gene: TRBV15; clone size: few; CDR3 DNA: TGTGCCACCAGCAGAACGGGACACCTGAGCTCCTACAATGAGCCGTTCTTC; CDR3 protein: CATSRTGHLSSYNEPFF
CDR3 length: 15; J gene: TRBJ2-5; D gene: NA; V gene: TRBV12-3/TRBV12-4; clone size: NA; CDR3 DNA: TGTGCCAGCAGCTCCCTCCAGGTCAACCAAGAGACCCAGTACTTC; CDR3 protein: CASSSLQVNQETQYF
CDR3 length: 15; J gene: TRBJ1-2; D gene: TRBD1; V gene: TRBV29-1; clone size: few; CDR3 DNA: TGCAGCGCTGGTGAGGGGACAGCCTTTAACTATGGCTACACCTTC; CDR3 protein: CSAGEGTAFNYGYTF
CDR3 length: 16; J gene: TRBJ2-3; D gene: TRBD2; V gene: TRBV14; clone size: NA; CDR3 DNA: TGTGCCAGCAGCCAAGCGGCTAGCGGGGTCACAGATACGCAGTATTTT; CDR3 protein: CASSQAASGVTDTQYF
CDR3 length: 16; J gene: TRBJ2-3; D gene: NA; V gene: TRBV7-9; clone size: NA; CDR3 DNA: TGTGCCAGCAGCTTAGCCGTGGGGGCTAACACAGATACGCAGTATTTT; CDR3 protein: CASSLAVGANTDTQYF
CDR3 length: 13; J gene: TRBJ2-5; D gene: NA; V gene: TRBV12-3/TRBV12-4; clone size: few; CDR3 DNA: TGTGCCAGCACCCGACAGCTGCAAGAGACCCAGTACTTC; CDR3 protein: CASTRQLQETQYF
CDR3 length: 15; J gene: TRBJ1-5; D gene: NA; V gene: TRBV6-4; clone size: NA; CDR3 DNA: TGTGCCAGCAGTACCGAAGAGGGCCTGAATCAGCCCCAGCATTTT; CDR3 protein: CASSTEEGLNQPQHF
CDR3 length: 16; J gene: TRBJ2-1; D gene: TRBD1; V gene: TRBV5-6; clone size: NA; CDR3 DNA: TGTGCCAGCAGCGCTAGACAGGGGCGCCCCTACAATGAGCAGTTCTTC; CDR3 protein: CASSARQGRPYNEQFF
CDR3 length: 14; J gene: TRBJ1-5; D gene: TRBD1; V gene: TRBV5-1; clone size: NA; CDR3 DNA: TGCGCCATTCGGACAGGGGGCTTTTATCAGCCCCAGCATTTT; CDR3 protein: CAIRTGGFYQPQHF
CDR3 length: 13; J gene: TRBJ1-6; D gene: NA; V gene: TRBV11-2; clone size: few; CDR3 DNA: TGTGCCAGCAGCGCGGCCAGGGATTCACCCCTCCACTTT; CDR3 protein: CASSAARDSPLHF
CDR3 length: 14; J gene: TRBJ1-1; D gene: NA; V gene: TRBV13; clone size: NA; CDR3 DNA: TGTGCCAGCAGCTTGGGACGTCTAAGCCCTGAAGCTTTCTTT; CDR3 protein: CASSLGRLSPEAFF
CDR3 length: 15; J gene: TRBJ2-3; D gene: NA; V gene: TRBV6-5; clone size: NA; CDR3 DNA: TGTACCAGCAGGCTAGGGGTTTTGGGCACAGATACGCAGTATTTT; CDR3 protein: CTSRLGVLGTDTQYF
CDR3 length: 13; J gene: TRBJ2-7; D gene: NA; V gene: TRBV7-9; clone size: few; CDR3 DNA: TGTGCCAGCGGATTACGGGAATCCTACGAGCAGTACTTC; CDR3 protein: CASGLRESYEQYF
CDR3 length: 12; J gene: TRBJ1-2; D gene: NA; V gene: TRBV29-1; clone size: NA; CDR3 DNA: TGCAGCGATGGCGGTCCGAACTATGGCTACACCTTC; CDR3 protein: CSDGGPNYGYTF
CDR3 length: 13; J gene: TRBJ2-5; D gene: TRBD1; V gene: TRBV6-1; clone size: few; CDR3 DNA: TGTGCCAGCAGGAACAGGGGTACGGAGACCCAGTACTTC; CDR3 protein: CASRNRGTETQYF
CDR3 length: 14; J gene: TRBJ1-2; D gene: TRBD1; V gene: TRBV4-3; clone size: NA; CDR3 DNA: TGCGCCAGCAGCCAAGCCAGACAGGGTCGAGGCTACACCTTC; CDR3 protein: CASSQARQGRGYTF
CDR3 length: 17; J gene: TRBJ1-1; D gene: NA; V gene: TRBV5-5; clone size: once; CDR3 DNA: TGTGCCAGCAGCTTAATTCCGGGGAGTGGCATGAACACTGAAGCTTTCTTT; CDR3 protein: CASSLIPGSGMNTEAFF
CDR3 length: 14; J gene: TRBJ1-2; D gene: NA; V gene: TRBV12-3/TRBV12-4; clone size: NA; CDR3 DNA: TGTGCCAGCAGTCTAGCGGCGGTCAACTATGGCTACACCTTC; CDR3 protein: CASSLAAVNYGYTF
CDR3 length: 13; J gene: TRBJ2-7; D gene: TRBD1; V gene: TRBV29-1; clone size: NA; CDR3 DNA: TGCAGCGTAGAGACAGGGGTGGTCTACGAGCAGTACTTC; CDR3 protein: CSVETGVVYEQYF
CDR3 length: 18; J gene: TRBJ2-1; D gene: NA; V gene: TRBV21-1; clone size: NA; CDR3 DNA: TGTGCCAGCAGCAAAGGGTCAGGGGGGCAACACACACACAATGAGCAGTTCTTC; CDR3 protein: CASSKGSGGQHTHNEQFF
CDR3 length: 14; J gene: TRBJ1-1; D gene: NA; V gene: TRBV3-1; clone size: NA; CDR3 DNA: TGTGCCAGCAGCCAATCAGGGGTCCCTACTGAAGCTTTCTTT; CDR3 protein: CASSQSGVPTEAFF
CDR3 length: 15; J gene: TRBJ2-1; D gene: NA; V gene: TRBV5-1; clone size: NA; CDR3 DNA: TGCGCCAGCAGCGACCACTCCTCCCCCTTCCATGAGCAGTTCTTC; CDR3 protein: CASSDHSSPFHEQFF
CDR3 length: 15; J gene: TRBJ2-3; D gene: TRBD2; V gene: TRBV7-2; clone size: few; CDR3 DNA: TGTGCCAGCAGCCTCGGACTAGCAAGGACAGATACGCAGTATTTT; CDR3 protein: CASSLGLARTDTQYF
CDR3 length: 14; J gene: TRBJ1-3; D gene: TRBD1; V gene: TRBV29-1; clone size: NA; CDR3 DNA: TGCAGCGTCGAAGACAGGGGAGGGAGAAACACCATATATTTT; CDR3 protein: CSVEDRGGRNTIYF
CDR3 length: 16; J gene: TRBJ2-5; D gene: TRBD2; V gene: TRBV6-2/TRBV6-3; clone size: once; CDR3 DNA: TGTGCCAGCAGTCTTTCCTCCGGGCCGGGAGGAGAGACCCAGTACTTC; CDR3 protein: CASSLSSGPGGETQYF
CDR3 length: 12; J gene: TRBJ1-2; D gene: NA; V gene: TRBV5-1; clone size: few; CDR3 DNA: TGCGCCAGCAGCTTGGACGGGGTTGGCTACACCTTC; CDR3 protein: CASSLDGVGYTF